These 10 T cell receptor beta chains originate from one sample sequenced in a study of blood T cell repertoires in COVID-19. Assay: immunoSEQ multiplex PCR; the TCRdb copy retains only in-frame clones and omits some. The table includes some 200,000 clones, about nine tenths detected once. Input material: PBMCs or T cells enriched from blood (not recorded which). All receptors derive from a middle-aged woman with acute COVID-19.

Of note for this clone: One end of the junction varies from germline; a read error may be responsible. The CDR3 loop reads CASSVGGAGELFF. The CDR3 DNA is TGCGCCAGCAGCGTAGGGGGGGCCGGGGAGCTGTTTTTT. The chain joins TRBV9 to TRBJ2-2; possible D gene TRBD2, 7 bases. Per germline, CDR1 SGDLS and CDR2 YYNGEE. The CDR3 extends over 13 amino acids. The entire variable domain, with the rest obtained from reference TRBV9 and TRBJ2-2, is as follows: DSGVTQTPKHLITATGQRVTLRCSPRSGDLSVYWYQQSLDQGLQFLIQYYNGEERAKGNILERFSAQQFPDLHSELNLSSLELGDSALYFCASSVGGAGELFFGEGSRLTVL.

This sequence joins TRBV2 and TRBJ1-2, with D possibly matching TRBD1 (6 bases). Looked up from germline, CDR1 is SNHLY and CDR2 is FYNNEI. This CDR3 is built from 16 residues. V lost 0 bases, J lost 4 bases, and 15 bases lay in between. The CDR3 DNA follows: TGTGCCAGCAGTGAAGCGAACCAGGGGATGGGCTATGGCTACACCTTC. Protein product: CASSEANQGMGYGYTF.

J is TRBJ2-1 and V is TRBV19; weak D call: TRBD2 (5 bases). With 3 bases removed from V and 0 bases from J, the gap between germline ends came to 9 bases. From germline, CDR1 is LNHDA and CDR2 SQIVND (reference sequence). This CDR3 has 15 amino acids. The CDR3 coding sequence is TGTGCCAGTAGTATGGGCAGCGGCTCCTACAATGAGCAGTTCTTC. Translated, it gives CASSMGSGSYNEQFF.

The rearrangement uses TRBV11-2 and TRBJ1-6, with 10 bases that match TRBD1. The CDR3 runs 16 residues. Germline CDR1 reads SGHAT; CDR2 reads FQNNGV. J lost 7 bases, V lost 5 bases, and 8 bases had no gene match. The CDR3 here is CASSTRDRGYNSPLHF. CDR3 DNA: TGTGCCAGCAGCACCCGGGACAGGGGATACAATTCACCCCTCCACTTT.

This rearrangement joins TRBV28 to TRBJ1-4; the D is unclear. There are 14 residues in the CDR3. From germline, CDR1 is MDHEN and CDR2 SYDVKM. Deletions cut 2 bases from V and 8 bases from J, with 12 bases between. As DNA, the CDR3 is TGTGCCAGCAGTTTAAATCTGAGAAAAGAAAAACTGTTTTTT. This sequence encodes CASSLNLRKEKLFF.

V gene TRBV6-2 or TRBV6-3 combines with J gene TRBJ2-3, with TRBD2 matching 9 bases. CDR3 length: 16 amino acids. Trimming removed 4 bases from V and 3 bases from J; junction bases left unmatched: 8. CDR1 and CDR2 (germline): MNHEY, SVGEGT. The DNA of the CDR3 is TGTGCCAGCAGTTGGAATAGCGGGGGAAGGACAGATACGCAGTATTTT. Amino acids: CASSWNSGGRTDTQYF.

The chain carries TRBV12-5 and TRBJ1-4; no reliable D call. The CDR3 loop spans 16 amino acids. Germline CDR1 is LGHNT and CDR2 is FRNRAP. V dropped 6 bases and J dropped 2 bases, with 16 bases sitting between them. In DNA form, the CDR3 reads TGTGCTAGTGGCAAAGGAATACAGTACACTAATGAAAAACTGTTTTTT. As protein: CASGKGIQYTNEKLFF.

This chain uses TRBV6-4 with TRBJ2-2, with a tentative D call TRBD1 (5 bases). The CDR3 consists of 16 residues. V was cut by 6 bases and J by 2 bases, with 16 bases left in between. CDR1 is MRHNA, CDR2 SNTAGT, per germline. The CDR3 is CASSPRQRANTGELFF. The DNA of the CDR3 is TGTGCCAGCAGCCCGCGACAGAGAGCTAACACCGGGGAGCTGTTTTTT.

This chain uses TRBV6-5 with TRBJ2-7; D is perhaps TRBD2 (6 bases). The V end lost 6 bases, the J end lost 2 bases, and 14 bases lay between the germline ends. The germline gives CDR1 MNHEY, CDR2 SVGAGI. This CDR3 is 14 amino acids long. The CDR3 DNA follows: TGTGCCAGCAGCGCCGGGACGGGGGCCTACGAGCAGTACTTC. This codes for CASSAGTGAYEQYF.

This clone was counted between two and nine times. The genes are TRBV6-6 and TRBJ1-5; 8 positions agree with TRBD1. Germline-derived CDR1 and CDR2 are MNHNY and SVGAGI (reference sequence). The CDR3 is 14 amino acids. The trim removed 6 bases at V and 3 bases at J, leaving 4 bases unmatched. The CDR3 DNA reads as TGTGCCAGCAGCCAGGGGGCATACAATCAGCCCCAGCATTTT. Translated: CASSQGAYNQPQHF.